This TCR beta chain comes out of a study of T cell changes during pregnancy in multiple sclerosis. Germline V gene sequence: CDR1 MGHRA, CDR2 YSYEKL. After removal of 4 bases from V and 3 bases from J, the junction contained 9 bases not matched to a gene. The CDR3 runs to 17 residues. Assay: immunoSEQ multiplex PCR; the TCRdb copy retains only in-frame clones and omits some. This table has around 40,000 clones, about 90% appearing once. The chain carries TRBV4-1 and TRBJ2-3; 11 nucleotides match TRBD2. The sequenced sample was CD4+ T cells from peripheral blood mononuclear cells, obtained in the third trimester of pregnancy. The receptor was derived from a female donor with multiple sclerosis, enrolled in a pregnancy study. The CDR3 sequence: CASSLHSGRAETDTQYF. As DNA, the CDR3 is TGCGCCAGCAGCCTTCATAGCGGGAGGGCCGAAACAGATACGCAGTATTTT.